These 8 T cell receptor beta chains came from one sample sequenced in a study of T cells in Graves' hyperthyroidism and ophthalmopathy. RNA transcripts were the template for amplifying TCR beta CDR3 regions. A first-round RT-PCR of the TCR CDR3 used the HTBI primer set. TCRdb redid the calling of the multiplex PCR reads with MiXCR, one entry per CDR3 protein. The sample shows around 690,000 distinct CDR3 sequences, roughly 20% of them seen only once. Sequenced material: blood. Source of these receptors: a man in his thirties or forties with Graves' ophthalmopathy.

This clonotype was seen ten or more times. The junction does not match germline at one end; this may be a read error. V gene TRBV27 combines with J gene TRBJ2-1; tentative D call: TRBD2 (6 bases). CDR1 MNHEY and CDR2 SMNVEV come from the germline V gene (reference sequence). The CDR3 runs 15 residues. CDR3 residues: CASSLGGGTYNEQFF. CDR3 DNA sequence: TGCGCCAGCAGCTTGGGGGGTGGAACCTACAATGAGCAGTTCTTC.

This clonotype was seen more than once but under ten times. This rearrangement joins TRBV11-2 to TRBJ2-7; D perhaps matches TRBD2 (5 bases). Trimming removed 1 base from V and 4 bases from J, with 17 bases in between. This CDR3 comprises 16 residues. CDR1 and CDR2 from the germline V gene are SGHAT and FQNNGV. CDR3 in DNA: TGTGCCAGCAGCTTAGGCGGGCCGAGCGTGGCGTACGAGCAGTACTTC. This gives the protein CASSLGGPSVAYEQYF.

This sequence joins TRBV13 and TRBJ2-7, with 7 bases matching TRBD1. V shed 11 bases, J shed 0 bases, and the junction held 10 bases outside the gene matches. The CDR3 is 14 residues long. The germline V gene encodes CDR1 PRHDT and CDR2 FYEKMQ (reference sequence). CDR3 amino acids: CACAKGQSSYEQYF. In nucleotides, the CDR3 is TGTGCCTGCGCTAAGGGACAGAGCTCCTACGAGCAGTACTTC.

This rearrangement joins TRBV2 to TRBJ2-7; 9 nucleotides line up with TRBD1. The ends lost 8 bases at V and 1 base at J; junction bases unmatched: 3. The CDR3 has 13 amino acids. The germline V gene has CDR1 SNHLY and CDR2 FYNNEI. The CDR3 DNA sequence: TGTGCCAGCGAGGACAGGGGATCCTACGAGCAGTACTTC. This sequence encodes CASEDRGSYEQYF.

This chain uses TRBV10-3 with TRBJ1-4; TRBD1 matches 8 bases. Germline-derived CDR1 and CDR2 are ENHRY and SYGVKD. With 2 bases clipped from V and 8 bases from J, the junction kept 1 base outside the gene matches. This CDR3 spans 13 amino acids. The CDR3 protein is CAISEGTGEKLFF. For the CDR3, the DNA is TGTGCCATCAGTGAGGGGACAGGAGAAAAACTGTTTTTT.

This clonotype was found a few times. J is TRBJ2-4 and V is TRBV20-1, with 12 bases matching TRBD2. Germline lookup yields CDR1 DFQATT and CDR2 SNEGSKA (reference sequence). CDR3 length: 16 residues. With V trimmed by 5 bases and J by 8 bases, 13 bases remained unmatched. The chain's CDR3 is CSAPRGGTSGLDIQYF. The CDR3 DNA sequence: TGCAGTGCTCCCCGGGGAGGGACTAGCGGGTTGGACATTCAGTACTTC.

The rearrangement uses TRBV20-1 and TRBJ1-5, with D perhaps TRBD1 (6 bases). V was shortened by 3 bases and J by 2 bases, with 8 bases between the two germline ends. Germline CDR1 reads DFQATT; CDR2 reads SNEGSKA (reference sequence). This CDR3 contains 13 residues. CDR3 protein: CSASRGGNQPQHF. CDR3 in DNA: TGCAGTGCTAGTAGGGGGGGCAATCAGCCCCAGCATTTT.

This clonotype was counted at least ten times. The V call is TRBV2, the J call TRBJ1-2, with 7 bases that match TRBD1. Trimming took 4 bases from V and 5 from J; bases not matched to a gene: 10. This CDR3 spans 15 amino acids. Per the germline V gene, CDR1 is SNHLY and CDR2 is FYNNEI. The CDR3 spells CASSGPDREGYGYTF. CDR3 in DNA: TGTGCCAGCAGTGGCCCCGACAGGGAGGGGTATGGCTACACCTTC.